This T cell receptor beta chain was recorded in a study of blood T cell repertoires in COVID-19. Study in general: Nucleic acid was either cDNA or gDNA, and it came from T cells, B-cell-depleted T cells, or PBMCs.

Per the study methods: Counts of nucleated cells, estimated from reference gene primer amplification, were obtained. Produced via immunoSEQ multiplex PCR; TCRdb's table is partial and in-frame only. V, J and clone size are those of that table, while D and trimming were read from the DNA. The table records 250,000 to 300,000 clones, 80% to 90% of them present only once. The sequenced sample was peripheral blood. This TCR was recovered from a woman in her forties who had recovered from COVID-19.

The CDR3 bases are TGTGCCAGCAGATCTCTAGCGGGGGGGCTAGAGACCCAGTACTTC. It encodes CASRSLAGGLETQYF. The chain has TRBV5-4 and TRBJ2-5; 12 bases fit TRBD2. Germline trimming cut 5 bases from V and 4 bases from J; bases unmatched to any gene: 6. This CDR3 is 15 amino acids long. Germline V CDR1 and CDR2: SGHNT, YYREEE (reference sequence).